This T cell receptor beta chain appears in the sequencing data of a study of beta chain features in type 1 diabetes. On the study more broadly: Sorted cell examination encompassed approximately 98,000,000 cells across all samples.

In regard to this clone: Its antigen is unidentified.

Every isolated RNA sample was fully reverse transcribed, so sequencing captured expressed TCRB transcripts. The repertoire was sequenced with immunoSEQ multiplex PCR; TCRdb's copy has only in-frame clones and lacks some. Altogether roughly 450,000 clones are present, about an eighth being singletons, with the ten largest covering around 0.05%. Losses at the gene ends were 0 bases for V and 10 bases for J; bases not matched to a gene: 6. This CDR3 is built from 14 residues. CDR1 is LGHNT and CDR2 is FRNRAP in the germline V gene. Study-level points and caveats: Naive, central memory and regulatory TCRB repertoires appeared more similar among patients than healthy donors. Whatever favoring of shorter templates PCR might show would apply equally to patients and controls.

The gene calls are TRBV12-5 and TRBJ2-1; TRBD2 agrees at 7 bases. This receptor was obtained from a woman aged 18 to 35 in good health. Sequences were obtained from naive CD4+ T cells from blood. The CDR3: CASGLVVAGVEQFF. CDR3 in DNA: TGTGCTAGTGGTTTGGTTGTGGCGGGAGTAGAGCAGTTCTTC.